Listed here are 4 T cell receptor beta chains from one sample, sequenced in a study of T-cell reconstitution after alpha-beta-depleted transplantation in children. Preparation of the TCRbeta library was carried out with unique molecular identifiers. Each CDR3 protein is one row after TCRdb ran MiXCR on the PCR reads. Seen here are around 960,000 distinct CDR3 sequences, about 29% observed once, and the top ten hold about 28%. The sample in question was PBMCs, mostly from graft donor cells, obtained 360 days after TCRalphabeta/CD19-depleted stem cell transplant. The receptors derive from a boy in the first two years of life who had a stem cell transplant for SCID, so the T cells may come from the graft donor.

This clonotype was seen only a few times. The chain uses TRBV5-6 and TRBJ1-5; 11 nucleotides match TRBD1. The CDR3 consists of 16 residues. Germline assignment: CDR1 SGHDT and CDR2 YYEEEE. Trimming cost V 5 bases and J 7 bases; bases outside gene matches: 11. The DNA for the CDR3 is TGTGCCAGCAGGCGGTTGGGACAGGGGGAAAAACAGCCCCAGCATTTT. It codes for CASRRLGQGEKQPQHF.

This clonotype was counted only a few times. The rearrangement links TRBV2 to TRBJ2-3, with D unclear. This CDR3 spans 15 amino acids. The V gene lost 9 bases and the J gene lost 0 bases, with 16 bases spanning the gap. The germline gives CDR1 SNHLY, CDR2 FYNNEI. CDR3 bases: TGTGCCAGTAGCTCCGAGATCCTTAGCACAGATACGCAGTATTTT. Encoded protein: CASSSEILSTDTQYF. The complete variable domain, with remaining parts taken from reference TRBV2 and TRBJ2-3, reads EPEVTQTPSHQVTQMGQEVILRCVPISNHLYFYWYRQILGQKVEFLVSFYNNEISEKSEIFDDQFSVERPDGSNFTLKIRSTKLEDSAMYFCASSSEILSTDTQYFGPGTRLTVL.

This chain joins TRBV28 and TRBJ1-2; D possibly corresponds to TRBD1 (6 bases). There are 14 residues in the CDR3. Germline CDR1 is MDHEN and CDR2 is SYDVKM. V was trimmed by 2 bases and J by 5 bases, leaving 12 bases between them. This chain's CDR3 is CASSLTGPQYGYTF. The CDR3 DNA reads TGTGCCAGCAGTTTAACAGGGCCCCAATATGGCTACACCTTC.

This rearrangement joins TRBV5-1 to TRBJ2-1; 8 nucleotides line up with TRBD2. Per the germline V gene, CDR1 is SGHRS and CDR2 is YFSETQ. The J segment lost 4 bases and the V segment lost 0 bases, leaving 9 bases of the junction unmatched. The CDR3 length is 17 residues. CDR3 coding DNA: TGCGCCAGCAGCTTGGGGCCAAAGCGGGGGACGTACAATGAGCAGTTCTTC. Its translation: CASSLGPKRGTYNEQFF.